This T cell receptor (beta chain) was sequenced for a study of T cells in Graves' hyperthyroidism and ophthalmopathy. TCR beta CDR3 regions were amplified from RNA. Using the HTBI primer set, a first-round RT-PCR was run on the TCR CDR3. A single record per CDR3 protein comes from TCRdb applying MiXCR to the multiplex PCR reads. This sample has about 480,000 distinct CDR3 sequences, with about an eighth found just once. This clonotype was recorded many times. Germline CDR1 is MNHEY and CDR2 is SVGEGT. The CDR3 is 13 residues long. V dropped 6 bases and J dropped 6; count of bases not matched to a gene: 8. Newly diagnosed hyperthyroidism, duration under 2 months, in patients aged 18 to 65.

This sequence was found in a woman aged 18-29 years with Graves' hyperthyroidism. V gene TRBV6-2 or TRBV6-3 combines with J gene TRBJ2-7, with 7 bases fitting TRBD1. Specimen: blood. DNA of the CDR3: TGTGCCAGCAGGGACAGGTGGGAGTTCGAGCAGTACTTC. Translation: CASRDRWEFEQYF.